This is a list of T cell receptor beta chains from one sample in a study of blood T cell repertoires in COVID-19. TCRdb's table, derived via immunoSEQ multiplex PCR, lists solely in-frame clones and lacks some. The table lists about 270,000 clones, 81% of them singletons. The sequencing sample was made of peripheral blood. Receptor source: a woman in her sixties with active or convalescent COVID-19. Each CDR3 is given with its conserved first and last residue. Each record gives: D gene, clone size, V gene, J gene, CDR3 DNA, CDR3 protein. D genes are given only for firm matches. A clone size is listed for some rows: how often the clone was seen (once, few, many), or a class if it is expanded.

D gene: NA; clone size: NA; V gene: TRBV7-2; J gene: TRBJ1-6; CDR3 DNA: TGTGCCAGCAGACCTTCAGATTCACCCCTCCACTTT; CDR3 protein: CASRPSDSPLHF
D gene: TRBD1; clone size: NA; V gene: TRBV10-3; J gene: TRBJ1-4; CDR3 DNA: TGTGCCTCACAGCAGGGGGGTCACGAAAAACTGTTTTTT; CDR3 protein: CASQQGGHEKLFF
D gene: NA; clone size: NA; V gene: TRBV5-6; J gene: TRBJ1-1; CDR3 DNA: TGTGCCAGCAGCTTGGCCCCCCAGGGGAGGGGCACTGAAGCTTTCTTT; CDR3 protein: CASSLAPQGRGTEAFF
D gene: NA; clone size: NA; V gene: TRBV20-1; J gene: TRBJ2-3; CDR3 DNA: TGCAGTGCTAGTTCCCACGACAGAGGTGGAGCAGATACGCAGTATTTT; CDR3 protein: CSASSHDRGGADTQYF
D gene: TRBD1; clone size: NA; V gene: TRBV7-9; J gene: TRBJ2-7; CDR3 DNA: TGTGCCAGCAGCGGCCACCGGGACAGACAATACGAGCAGTACTTC; CDR3 protein: CASSGHRDRQYEQYF
D gene: TRBD1; clone size: NA; V gene: TRBV5-1; J gene: TRBJ2-5; CDR3 DNA: TGCGCCAGCAGCTTGCAGGGGGAAGAGACCCAGTACTTC; CDR3 protein: CASSLQGEETQYF
D gene: NA; clone size: once; V gene: TRBV6-6; J gene: TRBJ1-6; CDR3 DNA: TGTGCCAGCACCCAACGGGAGGGGGGCGGGTCACCCCTCCACTTT; CDR3 protein: CASTQREGGGSPLHF
D gene: NA; clone size: NA; V gene: TRBV11-2; J gene: TRBJ2-7; CDR3 DNA: TGTGCCAGCAGCTCCCTCGGGACTTTCTACGAGCAGTACTTC; CDR3 protein: CASSSLGTFYEQYF
D gene: TRBD1; clone size: many; V gene: TRBV6-1; J gene: TRBJ1-1; CDR3 DNA: TGTGCCAGCAGTGTAGACAGGGGGTACGTGAGCACTGAAGCTTTCTTT; CDR3 protein: CASSVDRGYVSTEAFF
D gene: NA; clone size: NA; V gene: TRBV9; J gene: TRBJ1-3; CDR3 DNA: TGTGCCAGCAGCGGGGAGGAAACTGGAAACACCATATATTTT; CDR3 protein: CASSGEETGNTIYF
D gene: TRBD1; clone size: NA; V gene: TRBV10-2; J gene: TRBJ2-5; CDR3 DNA: TGCGCCAGCAGGCATCCCGGGACAGGGCAAGAGACCCAGTACTTC; CDR3 protein: CASRHPGTGQETQYF
D gene: TRBD2; clone size: NA; V gene: TRBV4-1; J gene: TRBJ2-1; CDR3 DNA: TGCGCCAGCAGCCAGGGGGGACTAGCGGGCAGCAATGAGCAGTTCTTC; CDR3 protein: CASSQGGLAGSNEQFF
D gene: TRBD2; clone size: NA; V gene: TRBV9; J gene: TRBJ2-3; CDR3 DNA: TGTGCCAGCAGCCCCCGACTAGCGGGGGTCGACTCCACAAATACGCAGTATTTT; CDR3 protein: CASSPRLAGVDSTNTQYF
D gene: NA; clone size: NA; V gene: TRBV5-6; J gene: TRBJ1-2; CDR3 DNA: TGTGCCAGCAGCTTGGGCGGCTCTTTATACTATGGCTACACCTTC; CDR3 protein: CASSLGGSLYYGYTF
D gene: TRBD1; clone size: NA; V gene: TRBV29-1; J gene: TRBJ2-2; CDR3 DNA: TGCAGCGTGGGACAGGGCGGAGGCGGGGAGCTGTTTTTT; CDR3 protein: CSVGQGGGGELFF
D gene: NA; clone size: NA; V gene: TRBV7-8; J gene: TRBJ2-5; CDR3 DNA: TGTGCCAGCAGCTTAGGAACGGGAAGGTCAAAGACCCAGTACTTC; CDR3 protein: CASSLGTGRSKTQYF
D gene: NA; clone size: NA; V gene: TRBV19; J gene: TRBJ1-4; CDR3 DNA: TGTGCCAGTAGTATGTGGCCCGGCAACGGGGAAAAACTGTTTTTT; CDR3 protein: CASSMWPGNGEKLFF
D gene: NA; clone size: NA; V gene: TRBV3-1/TRBV3-2; J gene: TRBJ1-1; CDR3 DNA: TGTGCCAGCAGCCAAGATGACGGGGGAAAGGTCACTGAAGCTTTCTTT; CDR3 protein: CASSQDDGGKVTEAFF
D gene: NA; clone size: NA; V gene: TRBV27; J gene: TRBJ2-1; CDR3 DNA: TGTGCCAGCAGCAGGACAGCCTCGAGCTCCTACAATGAGCAGTTCTTC; CDR3 protein: CASSRTASSSYNEQFF
D gene: TRBD2; clone size: NA; V gene: TRBV10-3; J gene: TRBJ2-2; CDR3 DNA: TGTGCCATTCGAGCGGGGACGAACACCGGGGAGCTGTTTTTT; CDR3 protein: CAIRAGTNTGELFF
D gene: TRBD1; clone size: NA; V gene: TRBV12-5; J gene: TRBJ2-7; CDR3 DNA: TGTGCTAGTGGTTTGGGCGGGACAGGGGTCGAGCAGTACTTC; CDR3 protein: CASGLGGTGVEQYF
D gene: TRBD2; clone size: NA; V gene: TRBV5-1; J gene: TRBJ2-5; CDR3 DNA: TGCGCCAGCAGCTTGGGGGCTAGCGGGGGCATCCAAGAGACCCAGTACTTC; CDR3 protein: CASSLGASGGIQETQYF
D gene: NA; clone size: NA; V gene: TRBV19; J gene: TRBJ1-5; CDR3 DNA: TGTGCCAGTAGTCCGCGGTCAATAGGGAGGGACAATCAGCCCCAGCATTTT; CDR3 protein: CASSPRSIGRDNQPQHF
D gene: TRBD1; clone size: NA; V gene: TRBV19; J gene: TRBJ1-4; CDR3 DNA: TGTGCCAGTAGGCAGGGGGCGGGTGAAAAACTGTTTTTT; CDR3 protein: CASRQGAGEKLFF
D gene: NA; clone size: NA; V gene: TRBV5-4; J gene: TRBJ2-5; CDR3 DNA: TGTGCCAGCAGCTTGGTGAGTGGCGGCGAGACCCAGTACTTC; CDR3 protein: CASSLVSGGETQYF
D gene: NA; clone size: NA; V gene: TRBV6-6; J gene: TRBJ2-7; CDR3 DNA: TGTGCCAGCAGTTACTCGCCGCGGGGCTACGAGCAGTACTTC; CDR3 protein: CASSYSPRGYEQYF
D gene: NA; clone size: few; V gene: TRBV3-1/TRBV3-2; J gene: TRBJ1-1; CDR3 DNA: TGTGCCAGCAGCCAAGATCTGGCCGTCAACACTGAAGCTTTCTTT; CDR3 protein: CASSQDLAVNTEAFF
D gene: TRBD2; clone size: once; V gene: TRBV3-1/TRBV3-2; J gene: TRBJ2-1; CDR3 DNA: TGTGCCAGCAGCCAAGATATGGGAGCGGGGGGGCGGAATGGTGAGCAGTTCTTC; CDR3 protein: CASSQDMGAGGRNGEQFF
D gene: NA; clone size: NA; V gene: TRBV4-1; J gene: TRBJ1-6; CDR3 DNA: TGCGCCAGCAGCCAAGATTCAGGGTCTTATTCACCCCTCCACTTT; CDR3 protein: CASSQDSGSYSPLHF
D gene: TRBD2; clone size: NA; V gene: TRBV18; J gene: TRBJ2-5; CDR3 DNA: TGTGCCAGCTCACGCGACCATAGGACGCTAGCGGATCAAGAGACCCAGTACTTC; CDR3 protein: CASSRDHRTLADQETQYF
D gene: NA; clone size: NA; V gene: TRBV7-9; J gene: TRBJ2-1; CDR3 DNA: TGTGCCAGCAGCTTAGTTTTGGCGGGGCACGAGCAGTTCTTC; CDR3 protein: CASSLVLAGHEQFF
D gene: NA; clone size: NA; V gene: TRBV2; J gene: TRBJ1-2; CDR3 DNA: TGTGCCAGCAGTGTGAGTGGTTATGGCTACACCTTC; CDR3 protein: CASSVSGYGYTF
D gene: NA; clone size: NA; V gene: TRBV10-3; J gene: TRBJ1-5; CDR3 DNA: TGTGCCATCGGTCAGGGTGGGAGCAATCAGCCCCAGCATTTT; CDR3 protein: CAIGQGGSNQPQHF
D gene: NA; clone size: NA; V gene: TRBV4-1; J gene: TRBJ1-2; CDR3 DNA: TGCGCCAGCAGCCGAAGTTCAACAGGAGACTATGGCTACACCTTC; CDR3 protein: CASSRSSTGDYGYTF
D gene: NA; clone size: many; V gene: TRBV9; J gene: TRBJ2-1; CDR3 DNA: TGTGCCAGCAGCATCTCATCGGACGGGGACAATATAGTGTTCTTC; CDR3 protein: CASSISSDGDNIVFF
D gene: TRBD1; clone size: NA; V gene: TRBV9; J gene: TRBJ1-2; CDR3 DNA: TGTGCCAGCAGCGTAAGCTTCAGGGGGCCTAGTGGCTACACCTTC; CDR3 protein: CASSVSFRGPSGYTF
D gene: NA; clone size: once; V gene: TRBV6-5; J gene: TRBJ2-3; CDR3 DNA: TGTGCCAGCAGGGTAGGGGGCACAGATACGCAGTATTTT; CDR3 protein: CASRVGGTDTQYF
D gene: NA; clone size: once; V gene: TRBV5-1; J gene: TRBJ1-1; CDR3 DNA: TGCGCCAGCAGCCTCCGGGACATGGGAAACACTGAAGCTTTCTTT; CDR3 protein: CASSLRDMGNTEAFF
D gene: TRBD1; clone size: NA; V gene: TRBV5-6; J gene: TRBJ1-2; CDR3 DNA: TGTGCCAGCCGATTGAACCCGAACGAGGGGGCGTGGGGCTACACCTTC; CDR3 protein: CASRLNPNEGAWGYTF
D gene: NA; clone size: NA; V gene: TRBV2; J gene: TRBJ1-4; CDR3 DNA: TGTGCCAGCACCGCGGTTCGAGAAAAACTGTTTTTT; CDR3 protein: CASTAVREKLFF
D gene: NA; clone size: NA; V gene: TRBV27; J gene: TRBJ2-7; CDR3 DNA: TGTGCCAGCAGTTCGGGCAGGGGCTACGAGCAGTACTTC; CDR3 protein: CASSSGRGYEQYF
D gene: TRBD1; clone size: few; V gene: TRBV27; J gene: TRBJ1-6; CDR3 DNA: TGTGCCAGCAGTTTACACAGGGGGCTCGGGTCACCCCTCCACTTT; CDR3 protein: CASSLHRGLGSPLHF
D gene: TRBD2; clone size: NA; V gene: TRBV6-5; J gene: TRBJ2-7; CDR3 DNA: TGTGCCAGCAGTTACTCGACGGGACTAGCAAACGAGCAGTACTTC; CDR3 protein: CASSYSTGLANEQYF
D gene: NA; clone size: NA; V gene: TRBV6-5; J gene: TRBJ1-1; CDR3 DNA: TGTGCCAGCAGTTACTCTGGCCTTGAAGCTTTCTTT; CDR3 protein: CASSYSGLEAFF
D gene: TRBD1; clone size: NA; V gene: TRBV25-1; J gene: TRBJ2-1; CDR3 DNA: TGTGCCAGCAGTGGTCCGGGACAGTACAATGAGCAGTTCTTC; CDR3 protein: CASSGPGQYNEQFF
D gene: TRBD1; clone size: NA; V gene: TRBV14; J gene: TRBJ1-1; CDR3 DNA: TGTGCCAGCAGCCCTAACCTCGGAGACAGGGTCCGTTCAGCTTTCTTT; CDR3 protein: CASSPNLGDRVRSAFF
D gene: NA; clone size: NA; V gene: TRBV27; J gene: TRBJ2-4; CDR3 DNA: TGTGCCAGCAGTCCACTGGGAGTTTTTATAGCCAAAAACATTCAGTACTTC; CDR3 protein: CASSPLGVFIAKNIQYF
D gene: NA; clone size: NA; V gene: TRBV9; J gene: TRBJ2-3; CDR3 DNA: TGTGCCAGCAGCGCGCGGGTGTCGGGTGCAGATACGCAGTATTTT; CDR3 protein: CASSARVSGADTQYF
D gene: NA; clone size: NA; V gene: TRBV5-1; J gene: TRBJ2-5; CDR3 DNA: TGCGCCAGCAGCTTGGCAGGGGTAGAGACCCAGTACTTC; CDR3 protein: CASSLAGVETQYF
D gene: NA; clone size: NA; V gene: TRBV3-1/TRBV3-2; J gene: TRBJ2-6; CDR3 DNA: TGTGCCAGCAGCCAAGATTCGTCTGGGGCCAACGTCCTGACTTTC; CDR3 protein: CASSQDSSGANVLTF
D gene: NA; clone size: once; V gene: TRBV19; J gene: TRBJ2-7; CDR3 DNA: TGTGCCAGTAGTATAGTAAGCGGTCGAGGGTCCCCCCAGGTTGAGCAGTACTTC; CDR3 protein: CASSIVSGRGSPQVEQYF
D gene: TRBD2; clone size: NA; V gene: TRBV10-1; J gene: TRBJ2-1; CDR3 DNA: TGCGCCAGCTCTAGCGGGGGGGCCGGAGCCTACAATGAGCAGTTCTTC; CDR3 protein: CASSSGGAGAYNEQFF
D gene: TRBD1; clone size: NA; V gene: TRBV13; J gene: TRBJ2-7; CDR3 DNA: TGTGCCAGCAGCGACCGGGACAGGGAATACGAGCAGTACTTC; CDR3 protein: CASSDRDREYEQYF
D gene: TRBD1; clone size: NA; V gene: TRBV5-6; J gene: TRBJ2-5; CDR3 DNA: TGTGCCAGCAGCTTGTTTGGGACAGGGCACCAAGAGACCCAGTACTTC; CDR3 protein: CASSLFGTGHQETQYF